Presented here are 4 T cell receptor beta chains from one specimen sequenced in a study of blood T cell repertoires in COVID-19. Assay used: immunoSEQ multiplex PCR; TCRdb lists only in-frame clones, some missing. The sample carries more than 95,000 clones, about four fifths recorded once. The source material was peripheral blood. These receptors all come from a man aged 55 to 69 with acute or convalescent COVID-19.

Written as DNA, the CDR3 is TGCGCCAGCAGCTTGGGTCTTTTTGACACTGAAGCTTTCTTT. Its protein is CASSLGLFDTEAFF. This chain uses TRBV5-1 with TRBJ1-1; D is uncertain. There are 14 residues in the CDR3. Germline CDR1 and CDR2: SGHRS and YFSETQ. The germline V and J ends were trimmed by 0 bases and 3 bases, with 9 bases remaining between them.

V usage is TRBV5-8 and J usage is TRBJ2-1; TRBD2 agrees at 9 bases. The CDR3 loop spans 16 amino acids. V was pared by 2 bases and J by 8 bases, with 11 bases of the junction left unmatched. The germline V gene encodes CDR1 SGHTS and CDR2 YDEGEE. Here the CDR3 reads CASSFRLAVIRDEQFF. For the CDR3, the DNA is TGTGCCAGCAGCTTTCGACTAGCGGTCATTAGGGATGAGCAGTTCTTC.

This clone came up a few times. The chain uses TRBV7-9 and TRBJ1-1, with TRBD1 matching 7 bases. The V gene's germline CDR1 is SEHNR and CDR2 FQNEAQ (reference sequence). The V and J ends lost 1 base and 3 bases, in that order; junction bases with no gene match: 2. The CDR3 sequence is 14 residues long. CDR3 DNA sequence: TGTGCCAGCAGCTTAGTAGGGACAGACACTGAAGCTTTCTTT. Protein sequence: CASSLVGTDTEAFF.

The V call is TRBV10-2, the J call TRBJ1-5; no firm D call. Germline CDR1 and CDR2: WSHSY and SAAADI. Trimming stripped 3 bases from V and 0 bases from J, with 12 bases between. This CDR3 comprises 16 residues. CDR3 residues: CASSEDWSFSNQPQHF. The DNA of the CDR3 is TGCGCCAGCAGTGAAGACTGGAGCTTTAGCAATCAGCCCCAGCATTTT.